This TCR beta chain emerged from a study of blood T cells in healthy people across ages. The CDR3 length is 13 residues. Per the germline V gene, CDR1 is MDHEN and CDR2 is SYDVKM. V shed 6 bases and J 7 bases; nucleotides not matched to a gene: 7. Together with a sample-barcoded 5' primer, a J-beta primer mix was included in a second PCR lasting about 7 to 11 cycles. Every cDNA molecule carried a tag from a template-switch adaptor bearing 12 random nucleotides. Using its own MiXCR run on the 5' RACE reads, TCRdb lists one record per CDR3 protein. The data show almost 550,000 distinct CDR3 sequences, less than 25% seen once. This clonotype was seen a handful of times. Its antigen is unidentified. Findings and limits, study-wide: More naive CD4+ cells and higher diversity marked long-lived donors relative to aged donors.

These data were also reused for a study on T cells of mothers and their children. That work contributes: Second-round PCR products received sample barcodes and 2-4 random nucleotides from the M1S primer.

The TCR comes from a boy aged 5-17 years in good health. Sample: blood. The rearrangement uses TRBV28 and TRBJ1-2, with 8 bases aligning to TRBD1. As DNA, the CDR3 is TGTGCCAGCAGATCAGGGGGCGGCGTTGGCTACACCTTC. It is translated as CASRSGGGVGYTF.